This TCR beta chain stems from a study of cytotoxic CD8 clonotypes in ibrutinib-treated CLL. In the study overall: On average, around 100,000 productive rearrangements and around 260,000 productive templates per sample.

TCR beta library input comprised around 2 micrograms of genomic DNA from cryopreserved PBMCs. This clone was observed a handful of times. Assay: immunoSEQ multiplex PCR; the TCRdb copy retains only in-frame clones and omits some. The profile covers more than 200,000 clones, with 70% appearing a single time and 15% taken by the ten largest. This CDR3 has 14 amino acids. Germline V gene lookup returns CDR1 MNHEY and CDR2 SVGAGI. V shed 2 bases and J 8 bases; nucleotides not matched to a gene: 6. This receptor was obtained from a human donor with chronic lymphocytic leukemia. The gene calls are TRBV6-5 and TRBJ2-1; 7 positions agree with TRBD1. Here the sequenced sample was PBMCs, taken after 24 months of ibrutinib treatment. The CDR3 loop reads CASSYRGGIDEQFF. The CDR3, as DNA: TGTGCCAGCAGTTACAGAGGGGGCATCGATGAGCAGTTCTTC.